This TCR beta chain is drawn from a study of OX40 agonist ivuxolimab in advanced cancers. Sequencing used immunoSEQ multiplex PCR; TCRdb keeps in-frame clones, though not all of them. The data hold 58,000 or so clones, with more than 80% observed a single time. There are 15 residues in the CDR3. Germline values: CDR1 SGHAT, CDR2 FQNNGV. J was trimmed by 3 bases and V by 2 bases; bases with no gene match: 3. The sequence derives from an adult with an advanced solid tumor such as melanoma, head and neck, liver or kidney cancer. Sample: CD4+ or CD8+ T cells sorted from blood, taken in a trial of the OX40 agonist ivuxolimab. This sequence joins TRBV11-2 and TRBJ1-5, with TRBD1 matching 8 bases. Written as DNA, the CDR3 is TGTGCCAGCAGCTTATCAGGGGGCGCCAATCAGCCCCAGCATTTT. It yields the protein CASSLSGGANQPQHF. The complete variable domain, with remaining parts taken from reference TRBV11-2 and TRBJ1-5, reads EAGVAQSPRYKIIEKRQSVAFWCNPISGHATLYWYQQILGQGPKLLIQFQNNGVVDDSQLPKDRFSAERLKGVDSTLKIQPAKLEDSAVYLCASSLSGGANQPQHFGDGTRLSIL.